The rows below give T cell receptor beta chains drawn from one sample of a study of T cell responses to AZD1222 COVID-19 vaccine. Sequencing used immunoSEQ multiplex PCR; TCRdb keeps in-frame clones, though not all of them. The repertoire holds nearly 110,000 clones, with 90% as singletons. Sample: peripheral blood, taken 28 days after the second AZD1222 dose. These receptors were collected from an adult who received the AZD1222 COVID-19 vaccine. CDR3s include the opening cysteine and the closing phenylalanine or tryptophan. Fields, in order: D gene, clone size, J gene, V gene, CDR3 DNA, CDR3 protein. D genes are given only for firm matches. Some rows have no size entry. The others give once, few or many, or a class for an expanded clone.

NA | few | TRBJ2-1 | TRBV11-2 | TGTGCCAGCACTAGACTGGCAGGCGCTGGTGAGCAGTTCTTC | CASTRLAGAGEQFF
NA | NA | TRBJ1-4 | TRBV7-9 | TGTGCCAGCAGCCCACAGGAAAAACTGTTTTTT | CASSPQEKLFF
TRBD1 | NA | TRBJ2-2 | TRBV14 | TGTGCCAGCAGCCTCGCGGGACAGGCGACCGGGGAGCTGTTTTTT | CASSLAGQATGELFF
TRBD1 | NA | TRBJ2-7 | TRBV4-1 | TGCGCCAGCAGCCAAGATACCCTCGTTGACAGGGGCTACGAGCAGTACTTC | CASSQDTLVDRGYEQYF
NA | NA | TRBJ2-7 | TRBV6-2/TRBV6-3 | TGTGCCAGCAGCCGAAACAGGGAAGAGCAGTACTTC | CASSRNREEQYF
TRBD1 | NA | TRBJ2-7 | TRBV19 | TGTGCCAGTAGTCCGGGGACAGGCAGGTCCTACGAGCAGTACTTC | CASSPGTGRSYEQYF
NA | once | TRBJ2-2 | TRBV19 | TGTGCCAGTAGTCCCCAGAGGGACGCGACGAACACCGGGGAGCTGTTTTTT | CASSPQRDATNTGELFF
TRBD1 | NA | TRBJ1-2 | TRBV5-4 | TGTGCCAGCAGCTCCGGGACAGGGGTACATGGCTACACCTTC | CASSSGTGVHGYTF
TRBD1 | NA | TRBJ1-5 | TRBV6-1 | TGTGCCAGCAGTGTTAGGTCCGTCCCAGGGGGCCTTGGAAATCAGCCCCAGCATTTT | CASSVRSVPGGLGNQPQHF
NA | NA | TRBJ1-1 | TRBV5-1 | TGCGCCAGCAGCTTGTCGGGGATCGGCACTGAAGCTTTCTTT | CASSLSGIGTEAFF
NA | NA | TRBJ2-2 | TRBV6-2/TRBV6-3 | TGTGCCAGCAGTTTGAGTTTCTCCGGGTCCGGGGAGCTGTTTTTT | CASSLSFSGSGELFF
TRBD1 | NA | TRBJ2-7 | TRBV7-2 | TGTGCCAGCAGCCGGACGACGCTTCGACAGGGAAGTACCTACGAGCAGTACTTC | CASSRTTLRQGSTYEQYF
NA | NA | TRBJ2-7 | TRBV9 | TGTGCCAGCAGCGTAGCGGCAGGGGCAAGGGGCGAGCAGTACTTC | CASSVAAGARGEQYF
NA | NA | TRBJ2-7 | TRBV27 | TGTGCCAGCAGTTTTTGGGGGCGCGAGCAGTACTTC | CASSFWGREQYF
TRBD1 | NA | TRBJ1-1 | TRBV7-2 | TGTGCCAGCAGCAAGTATACAGGGGTCTTGGCTGAAGCTTTCTTT | CASSKYTGVLAEAFF
NA | NA | TRBJ2-3 | TRBV27 | TGTGCCAGCAGTTTTCATGGAGATAACACAGATACGCAGTATTTT | CASSFHGDNTDTQYF
NA | NA | TRBJ2-7 | TRBV21-1 | TGTGCCAGCAGCAGACTGGGGGGAGGCGAGCAGTACTTC | CASSRLGGGEQYF
TRBD2 | NA | TRBJ2-5 | TRBV6-1 | TGTGCCAGCAGTGAATCTGGGGCGTGGGGGGGAGAGACCCAGTACTTC | CASSESGAWGGETQYF
NA | NA | TRBJ2-2 | TRBV5-1 | TGCGCCAGCAGCTTGGGACTTACCGGGACCGGGGAGCTGTTTTTT | CASSLGLTGTGELFF
NA | NA | TRBJ1-6 | TRBV5-1 | TGCGCCAGCAGCTTGAGCACACCTGGGGAACCCCTCCACTTT | CASSLSTPGEPLHF
NA | NA | TRBJ1-1 | TRBV12-3/TRBV12-4 | TGTGCCAGCAGTTGGCAGGGCGTGCATGAAGCTTTCTTT | CASSWQGVHEAFF
TRBD1 | NA | TRBJ1-2 | TRBV5-1 | TGCGCCAGCAGCGCGGGACAGGGTTCCTATGGCTACACCTTC | CASSAGQGSYGYTF
NA | NA | TRBJ2-3 | TRBV2 | TGTGCCAGCGTGATATACCTGGATACGCAGTATTTT | CASVIYLDTQYF
NA | NA | TRBJ2-1 | TRBV23-1 | TGCGCCAGCAGTCAATCAATCGGAGCAAGCTCCTACAATGAGCAGTTCTTC | CASSQSIGASSYNEQFF
NA | NA | TRBJ2-7 | TRBV21-1 | TGTGCCAGCAGCAAAGAGGGCCTAGTCGAGCAGTACTTC | CASSKEGLVEQYF
NA | NA | TRBJ1-4 | TRBV18 | TGTGCCAGCTCACAACTGGCAGGGAATGAGGAAAAACTGTTTTTT | CASSQLAGNEEKLFF
NA | NA | TRBJ1-1 | TRBV2 | TGTGCCAGCAGCGAAAGGGAGGTCGGTACTGAAGCTTTCTTT | CASSEREVGTEAFF
NA | NA | TRBJ1-2 | TRBV12-3/TRBV12-4 | TGTGCCAGCAGTTTCCAGGGGAACTATGGCTACACCTTC | CASSFQGNYGYTF
TRBD2 | once | TRBJ2-3 | TRBV14 | TGTGCCAGCAGCCAAGATGGGGCTAGCGGATACACAGATACGCAGTATTTT | CASSQDGASGYTDTQYF
NA | NA | TRBJ1-4 | TRBV28 | TGTGCCAGCAGTTCACAGGGTGTGGGAAATGAAAAACTGTTTTTT | CASSSQGVGNEKLFF
NA | NA | TRBJ2-5 | TRBV9 | TGTGCCAGCAGCCCTACTAGCACAGAGACCCAGTACTTC | CASSPTSTETQYF
NA | once | TRBJ2-3 | TRBV5-1 | TGCGCCAGCAACTCGGGGGGCACAGATACGCAGTATTTT | CASNSGGTDTQYF